Below, 5 T cell receptor beta chains from the same sample are listed, as sequenced in a study of CD8 T cells in Susac syndrome (dated by TCRdb to the late 2010s). The library was built by means of the immunoSEQ multiplex PCR assay. RNA was extracted using the RNeasy kit, and about 0.45 to 1 ug of the RNA was reverse transcribed with random hexamers. The raw public data were reprocessed by TCRdb itself: fastp quality trimming at Q25, MiXCR clonotype calling, in-frame beta chains only. CDR3 protein sequences are deduplicated, and each keeps its most common genes and DNA. The table for this sample lists over 150,000 distinct CDR3 sequences; around 94% of them were counted only once. The ten largest clones capture around 0.094% of the sample. The sequenced material came from CD4+ T cells from PBMCs. The receptors were gathered from a human donor with Susac syndrome.

The chain carries TRBV7-9 and TRBJ2-7; 8 bases are a match to TRBD2. From germline, CDR1 is SEHNR and CDR2 FQNEAQ (reference sequence). This CDR3 has 15 residues. V shed 1 base, J shed 0 bases, and the junction held 2 bases outside the gene matches. CDR3 coding DNA: TGTGCCAGCAGCTTAGATGCGGGGGGCTCCTACGAGCAGTACTTC. As protein: CASSLDAGGSYEQYF.

V is TRBV20-1 and J is TRBJ1-2; a possible D gene is TRBD1 (5 bases). The germline gives CDR1 DFQATT, CDR2 SNEGSKA (reference sequence). The CDR3 runs to 13 residues. V lost 3 bases, J lost 2 bases, and 10 bases lay in between. CDR3 sequence: CSASLPGNYGYTF. In nucleotides, the CDR3 is TGCAGTGCTAGTCTCCCAGGGAACTATGGCTACACCTTC.

The rearrangement joins TRBV5-4 to TRBJ2-7; 9 bases are shared with TRBD2. J lost 6 bases, V lost 2 bases, and 6 bases had no gene match. The germline V gene encodes CDR1 SGHNT and CDR2 YYREEE (reference sequence). The CDR3 is 14 amino acids. The DNA for the CDR3 is TGTGCCAGCAGCTTCGGACTAGCGTCAAGCGAGCAGTACTTC. The encoded protein is CASSFGLASSEQYF.

V usage is TRBV20-1 and J usage is TRBJ2-1, with TRBD2 matching 10 bases. The CDR3 runs to 15 residues. J was trimmed by 8 bases and V by 0 bases; bases with no gene match: 7. Germline CDR1 is DFQATT and CDR2 is SNEGSKA (reference sequence). CDR3 in amino acids: CSARDRLAGVDEQFF. CDR3 sequence (DNA): TGCAGTGCTAGAGATAGGCTAGCGGGGGTGGATGAGCAGTTCTTC.

CDR3 sequence (DNA): TGTGCCTGGAGTAGGGAGAGGGATCAGCCCCAGCATTTT. It specifies CAWSRERDQPQHF. The rearrangement uses TRBV30 and TRBJ1-5; no firm D call. V was shortened by 2 bases and J by 5 bases, with 10 bases between the two germline ends. Per the germline V gene, CDR1 is GTSNPN and CDR2 is SVGIG (reference sequence). The CDR3 runs 13 residues.